Below, 20 T cell receptor beta chains from the same sample are listed, as sequenced in a study of blood T cell repertoires in COVID-19. The table came from immunoSEQ multiplex PCR; TCRdb's copy has only in-frame clones and leaves some out. This table holds 80,000 or so clones, approximately 84% found once. The material sequenced was peripheral blood. These receptors all come from a man in his 60s with COVID-19, enrolled during active disease.

This chain connects TRBV7-9 to TRBJ2-7, with 7 positions matching TRBD2. This CDR3 is built from 16 residues. The V and J ends lost 1 base and 6 bases, in that order; junction bases with no gene match: 12. Germline CDR1 and CDR2: SEHNR and FQNEAQ (reference sequence). CDR3 in DNA: TGTGCCAGCAGCTTAGAGAGCGGCGGGAGCGTCTCCGAGCAGTACTTC. It yields the protein CASSLESGGSVSEQYF.

The chain recombines TRBV7-9 with TRBJ2-6; TRBD1 agrees at 9 bases. Trimming removed 3 bases from V and 4 bases from J; junction bases left unmatched: 7. CDR3 length: 17 amino acids. The germline V gene encodes CDR1 SEHNR and CDR2 FQNEAQ (reference sequence). The CDR3 nucleotides read TGTGCCAGCAGCTTTGGGACAGGGAGTGCAGGGGCCAACGTCCTGACTTTC. Its translation is CASSFGTGSAGANVLTF.

The genes are TRBV7-9 and TRBJ1-5, with D hard to call. Deletions cut 2 bases from V and 0 bases from J, with 14 bases between. The germline V gene has CDR1 SEHNR and CDR2 FQNEAQ (reference sequence). The CDR3 covers 17 residues. CDR3 region: CASSLSIGPYSNQPQHF. The CDR3 DNA follows: TGTGCCAGCAGCTTATCGATTGGGCCCTATAGCAATCAGCCCCAGCATTTT.

This chain links TRBV7-9 with TRBJ2-2; D is perhaps TRBD1 (6 bases). The length of the CDR3 is 15 residues. V gave up 3 bases and J gave up 4 bases, with 12 bases separating them. Germline CDR1 and CDR2: SEHNR and FQNEAQ (reference sequence). DNA for the CDR3: TGTGCCAGCAGCTTCGGGACAACTACCACCGGGGAGCTGTTTTTT. This translates into CASSFGTTTTGELFF.

The chain carries TRBV11-2 and TRBJ2-1, with D perhaps matching TRBD2 (6 bases). The germline CDR1 and CDR2 sequences are SGHAT and FQNNGV. The CDR3 contains 16 residues. The V and J ends lost 5 bases and 9 bases respectively, with 23 bases between them. This CDR3 reads CASSQGAGASGREQFF. The DNA of the CDR3 is TGTGCCAGCAGCCAAGGAGCGGGCGCCTCAGGTCGTGAGCAGTTCTTC.

The chain recombines TRBV5-1 with TRBJ2-3; D remains unclear. The CDR3 is 14 amino acids. Trimming stripped 0 bases from V and 2 bases from J, with 7 bases between. Germline lookup yields CDR1 SGHRS and CDR2 YFSETQ. CDR3 bases: TGCGCCAGCAGCTTGGCAGTAAACACAGATACGCAGTATTTT. Translation gives CASSLAVNTDTQYF. Based on the CDR3 plus reference TRBV5-1 and TRBJ2-3, the full variable domain is KAGVTQTPRYLIKTRGQQVTLSCSPISGHRSVSWYQQTPGQGLQFLFEYFSETQRNKGNFPGRFSGRQFSNSRSEMNVSTLELGDSALYLCASSLAVNTDTQYFGPGTRLTVL.

The chain uses TRBV28 and TRBJ1-5; D unclear. This CDR3 region has 14 residues. Germline CDR1 is MDHEN and CDR2 is SYDVKM. The V and J ends lost 1 base and 4 bases respectively, with 8 bases between them. Written as DNA, the CDR3 is TGTGCCAGCAGTTTATCCCAAGCTAATCAGCCCCAGCATTTT. Its protein is CASSLSQANQPQHF.

This rearrangement joins TRBV6-5 to TRBJ2-7; TRBD2 matches 12 bases. The junction had 8 bases not matched to a gene; V was cut back by 5 bases and J by 6 bases. The CDR3 is made up of 15 amino acids. The germline CDR1 and CDR2 sequences are MNHEY and SVGAGI. In nucleotides, the CDR3 is TGTGCCAGCAGTCGACGGACTAGCGGGGAGATCGAGCAGTACTTC. This encodes CASSRRTSGEIEQYF.

CDR3 protein: CASSQVGGTEAFF. CDR3 DNA: TGTGCCAGCAGCCAAGTAGGAGGCACTGAAGCTTTCTTT. This sequence joins TRBV3-1 (or the pseudogene TRBV3-2) and TRBJ1-1; D is undetermined. The CDR3 runs to 13 residues. Trimming removed 1 base from V and 4 bases from J, with 7 bases in between. Germline V lookup: CDR1 LGHDT, CDR2 YNNKEL (reference sequence).

The rearrangement uses TRBV10-3 and TRBJ2-1; D possibly corresponds to TRBD1 (5 bases). Germline V gives CDR1 ENHRY, CDR2 SYGVKD. Between the trimmed V and J ends, which lost 9 bases and 7 bases, there was a span of 13 bases. CDR3 size: 12 residues. The chain's CDR3 is CAIAGSGNEQFF. CDR3 sequence (DNA): TGTGCCATAGCAGGGTCCGGGAATGAGCAGTTCTTC.

The chain is built from TRBV5-5 and TRBJ1-2; no reliable D call. CDR3 length: 15 residues. Germline CDR1 is SGHKS and CDR2 is YYEKEE (reference sequence). V was clipped by 0 bases and J by 2 bases, with 11 bases between them. The DNA of the CDR3 is TGTGCCAGCAGCTTGGAGGGAGGGTTGAACTATGGCTACACCTTC. It encodes CASSLEGGLNYGYTF.

The chain combines TRBV6-5 with TRBJ1-6; 9 nucleotides agree with TRBD1. The CDR3 covers 13 residues. Per germline, CDR1 MNHEY and CDR2 SVGAGI. J was trimmed by 11 bases and V by 8 bases; bases with no gene match: 7. As DNA, the CDR3 is TGTGCCAGCGGGGGACAGGGTGGGACACCCCTCCACTTT. Its protein is CASGGQGGTPLHF.

This sequence joins TRBV10-3 and TRBJ1-4; the match to TRBD1 covers 8 bases. With 6 bases clipped from V and 0 bases from J, the junction kept 9 bases outside the gene matches. Germline CDR1 ENHRY, CDR2 SYGVKD. The CDR3 covers 17 residues. The CDR3 nucleotides are TGTGCCATCAGGGGGGGACAGGTCTTTGCAACTAATGAAAAACTGTTTTTT. Translating gives CAIRGGQVFATNEKLFF.

The genes are TRBV7-6 and TRBJ2-3, with 15 positions matching TRBD2. Losses at the gene ends were 3 bases for V and 1 base for J; bases not matched to a gene: 2. Germline assignment: CDR1 SGHVS and CDR2 FNYEAQ. CDR3 length equals 17 residues. In DNA, the CDR3 is TGTGCCAGCAGCTTGGGACTAGCGGGAGGTGGCACAGATACGCAGTATTTT. Translation: CASSLGLAGGGTDTQYF. Combining the CDR3 with reference TRBV7-6 and TRBJ2-3 gives the whole variable domain GAGVSQSPRYKVTKRGQDVALRCDPISGHVSLYWYRQALGQGPEFLTYFNYEAQQDKSGLPNDRFSAERPEGSISTLTIQRTEQRDSAMYRCASSLGLAGGGTDTQYFGPGTRLTVL.

This rearrangement joins TRBV5-1 to TRBJ2-1; D is possibly TRBD2 (5 bases). V dropped 4 bases and J dropped 6 bases, with 14 bases sitting between them. In germline, CDR1 is SGHRS, CDR2 YFSETQ. This CDR3 contains 14 residues. CDR3 residues: CASSPVLGSNEQFF. The CDR3 DNA sequence: TGCGCCAGCAGCCCCGTACTAGGGAGCAATGAGCAGTTCTTC.

The CDR3 reads CASSEFPLVAEAFF. CDR3 nucleotide sequence: TGCGCCAGCAGTGAGTTCCCACTAGTCGCTGAAGCTTTCTTT. J is TRBJ1-1 and V is TRBV10-1; D remains ambiguous. V gave up 1 base and J gave up 6 bases, with 12 bases separating them. This CDR3 contains 14 residues. Germline loops: CDR1 WNHNN, CDR2 SYGVQD (reference sequence).

This clone occurred a few times. The rearrangement uses TRBV3-1 (or the pseudogene TRBV3-2) and TRBJ1-4; 9 nucleotides match TRBD1. The length of the CDR3 is 14 residues. CDR1 and CDR2 (germline): LGHDT, YNNKEL (reference sequence). V was clipped by 8 bases and J by 8 bases; unmatched bases: 9. CDR3: CASGDRGSREKLFF. The CDR3 coding sequence is TGTGCCAGCGGAGACAGGGGGAGTCGAGAAAAACTGTTTTTT.

This rearrangement joins TRBV9 to TRBJ1-2; D remains unclear. The CDR3 extends over 12 amino acids. CDR1 is SGDLS, CDR2 YYNGEE, per germline. V gave up 2 bases and J gave up 7 bases, with 9 bases separating them. The CDR3 spells CASSVRDFGYTF. CDR3 in DNA: TGTGCCAGCAGCGTCCGGGATTTTGGCTACACCTTC. The whole variable domain, remainder taken from reference TRBV9 and TRBJ1-2, is DSGVTQTPKHLITATGQRVTLRCSPRSGDLSVYWYQQSLDQGLQFLIQYYNGEERAKGNILERFSAQQFPDLHSELNLSSLELGDSALYFCASSVRDFGYTFGSGTRLTVV.

This clone was detected only a few times. This chain connects TRBV5-1 to TRBJ2-2; 7 bases map to TRBD2. CDR3 length equals 16 residues. The ends lost 0 bases at V and 0 bases at J; junction bases unmatched: 2. Per the germline V gene, CDR1 is SGHRS and CDR2 is YFSETQ. The CDR3 protein is CASSLGGTTNTGELFF. CDR3 DNA sequence: TGCGCCAGCAGCTTGGGCGGGACTACGAACACCGGGGAGCTGTTTTTT.

The chain joins TRBV6-5 to TRBJ1-1; D might be TRBD1 (5 bases). V was cut by 7 bases and J by 5 bases, with 14 bases left in between. The V gene's germline CDR1 is MNHEY and CDR2 SVGAGI. This CDR3 comprises 13 residues. In DNA form, the CDR3 reads TGTGCCAGCATTTTCCAGGGTGAAACTGAAGCTTTCTTT. Translation: CASIFQGETEAFF.